The 7 T cell receptor beta chains below were found in one sample sequenced in a study of Ad26.COV2.S vaccination and SARS-CoV-2 variants. Treatment: 15 to 20 received Ad26.COV2.S at low or high dose, single or two shots; about 5 received placebo; per-sample allocation not given. Sampling occurred on day 63 after the first vaccine or placebo injection. TCRdb keeps only in-frame clones here, not all; method: immunoSEQ multiplex PCR. In the table there are some 500,000 clones, about 91% of which are singletons. This sample comprised peripheral blood, obtained in a trial of Ad26.COV2.S vaccine versus placebo. These TCRs come from a person between 18 and 65 years old who received the Ad26.COV2.S COVID-19 vaccine or a placebo.

Points on this clone: Within the sample, other DNA sequences also encode this same CDR3. This chain connects TRBV5-1 to TRBJ2-5, with TRBD2 matching 13 bases. CDR3 size: 15 residues. With 4 bases clipped from V and 5 bases from J, the junction kept 5 bases outside the gene matches. From germline, CDR1 is SGHRS and CDR2 YFSETQ. The CDR3 sequence is CASSPGLAGVETQYF. The CDR3 DNA reads as TGCGCCAGCAGCCCCGGACTAGCGGGAGTTGAGACCCAGTACTTC.

The V call is TRBV15, the J call TRBJ2-5; TRBD2 matches 7 bases. Per germline, CDR1 LNHNV and CDR2 YYDKDF (reference sequence). The trim removed 5 bases at V and 5 bases at J, leaving 8 bases unmatched. The length of the CDR3 is 14 residues. CDR3 bases: TGTGCCACCAGCCCCCTTGCGGGGGTTGAGACCCAGTACTTC. Translation: CATSPLAGVETQYF.

The chain employs TRBV4-2 and TRBJ2-1; 16 bases fit TRBD2. Losses at the gene ends were 2 bases for V and 9 bases for J; bases not matched to a gene: 7. The germline V gene has CDR1 LGHNA and CDR2 YNFKEQ. The CDR3 is made up of 17 amino acids. Here the CDR3 DNA reads TGTGCCAGCAGCCAACCTCCCGGGACTAGCGGGAGGGGTGAGCAGTTCTTC. Translating gives CASSQPPGTSGRGEQFF.

This chain links TRBV7-3 with TRBJ2-1; 9 bases match TRBD2. Per the germline V gene, CDR1 is SGHTA and CDR2 is FQGTGA. With 5 bases clipped from V and 9 bases from J, the junction kept 8 bases outside the gene matches. CDR3 length equals 14 residues. CDR3 in DNA: TGTGCCAGCAGCGCTAGCGGGATTGGCTCTGAGCAGTTCTTC. This translates into CASSASGIGSEQFF. Using reference TRBV7-3 and TRBJ2-1 for the parts outside the CDR3, the full variable domain is GAGVSQTPSNKVTEKGKYVELRCDPISGHTALYWYRQSLGQGPEFLIYFQGTGAADDSGLPNDRFFAVRPEGSVSTLKIQRTERGDSAVYLCASSASGIGSEQFFGPGTRLTVL.

V usage is TRBV19 and J usage is TRBJ1-5, with a weak D call TRBD1 (6 bases). Between the trimmed V and J ends, which lost 2 bases and 0 bases, there was a span of 8 bases. Germline CDR1 LNHDA, CDR2 SQIVND (reference sequence). This CDR3 has 15 residues. The DNA for the CDR3 is TGTGCCAGTAGTATAAGGGGGGATAGCAATCAGCCCCAGCATTTT. This sequence encodes CASSIRGDSNQPQHF.

This clone was detected only once. V usage is TRBV18 and J usage is TRBJ2-5; no clear D. With 3 bases removed from V and 3 bases from J, the gap between germline ends came to 5 bases. The CDR3 spans 12 residues. CDR1 and CDR2 (germline): KGHSH, LQKENI. This chain's CDR3 is CASSPAKETQYF. In DNA, the CDR3 is TGTGCCAGCTCACCTGCGAAAGAGACCCAGTACTTC.

Worth noting for this clone: A clone one base away is much larger, so this may be a read error. V and J are TRBV11-3 and TRBJ2-2; D unresolved. V was clipped by 3 bases and J by 3 bases, with 5 bases between them. CDR1 is SGHNT and CDR2 is YENEEA in the germline V gene. The CDR3 length is 13 residues. The CDR3 is CASSFGHTGELFF. In DNA form, the CDR3 reads TGTGCCAGCAGCTTCGGGCACACCGGGGAGCTGTTTTTT.